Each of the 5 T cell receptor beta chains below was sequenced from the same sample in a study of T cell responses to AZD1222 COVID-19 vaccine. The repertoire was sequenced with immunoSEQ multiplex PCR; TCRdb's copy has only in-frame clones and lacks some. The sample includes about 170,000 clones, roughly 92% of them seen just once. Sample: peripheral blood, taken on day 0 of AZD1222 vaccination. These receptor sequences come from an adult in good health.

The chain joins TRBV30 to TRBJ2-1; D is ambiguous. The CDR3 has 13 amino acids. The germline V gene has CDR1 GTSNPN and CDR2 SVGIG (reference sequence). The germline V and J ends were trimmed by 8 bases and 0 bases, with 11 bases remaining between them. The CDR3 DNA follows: TGTGCCCTGACGGAACCCTCCTACAATGAGCAGTTCTTC. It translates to CALTEPSYNEQFF.

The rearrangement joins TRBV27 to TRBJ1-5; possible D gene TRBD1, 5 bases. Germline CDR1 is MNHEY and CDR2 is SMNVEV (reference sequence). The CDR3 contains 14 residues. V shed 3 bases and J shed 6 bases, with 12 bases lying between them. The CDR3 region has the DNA TGTGCCAGCAGTTTGAAAGGGGTACGTCAGCCCCAGCATTTT. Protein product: CASSLKGVRQPQHF.

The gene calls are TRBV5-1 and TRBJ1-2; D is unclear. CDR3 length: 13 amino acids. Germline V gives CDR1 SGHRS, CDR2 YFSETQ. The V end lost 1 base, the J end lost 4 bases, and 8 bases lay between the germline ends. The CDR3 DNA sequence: TGCGCCAGCAGCTTGAGGAACAGCTATGGCTACACCTTC. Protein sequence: CASSLRNSYGYTF. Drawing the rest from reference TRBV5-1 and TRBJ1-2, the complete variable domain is KAGVTQTPRYLIKTRGQQVTLSCSPISGHRSVSWYQQTPGQGLQFLFEYFSETQRNKGNFPGRFSGRQFSNSRSEMNVSTLELGDSALYLCASSLRNSYGYTFGSGTRLTVV.

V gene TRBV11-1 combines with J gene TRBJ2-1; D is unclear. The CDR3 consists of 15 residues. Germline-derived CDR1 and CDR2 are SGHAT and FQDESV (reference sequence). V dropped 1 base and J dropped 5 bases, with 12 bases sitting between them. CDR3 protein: CASSLEVRYHNEQFF. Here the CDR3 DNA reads TGTGCCAGCAGCTTAGAGGTCCGATACCACAATGAGCAGTTCTTC.

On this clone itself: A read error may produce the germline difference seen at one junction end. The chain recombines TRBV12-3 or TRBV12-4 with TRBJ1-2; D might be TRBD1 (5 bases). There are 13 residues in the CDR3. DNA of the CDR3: TGTGCCAGCAGCCACCTCTTACAGGAAGTACCACTATTC. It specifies CASSHLLQEVPLF.